Shown below are 25 T cell receptor beta chains from a single sample sequenced in a study of blood T cell repertoires in COVID-19. The data were produced by immunoSEQ multiplex PCR, yet TCRdb's version contains in-frame clones alone and is incomplete. The sample holds about 440,000 clones; about 87% are singletons and the top ten take approximately 12%. The sequenced sample consisted of peripheral blood. These receptors all come from a woman between 50 and 59 years old with COVID-19, enrolled during active disease.

This sequence joins TRBV4-1 and TRBJ1-4, with D tentatively TRBD1 (5 bases). The CDR3 consists of 14 residues. The V end lost 4 bases, the J end lost 8 bases, and 14 bases lay between the germline ends. Germline CDR1 MGHRA, CDR2 YSYEKL. CDR3 DNA sequence: TGCGCCAGCAGCCGGCCGGGACTAAAAGAAAAACTGTTTTTT. It encodes CASSRPGLKEKLFF.

The J gene is TRBJ1-1, the V gene TRBV18; D remains ambiguous. The CDR3 contains 13 residues. Between the trimmed V and J ends, which lost 3 bases and 8 bases, there was a span of 13 bases. Germline CDR1 KGHSH, CDR2 LQKENI. The chain's CDR3 is CASSPSRMGEAFF. In DNA, the CDR3 is TGTGCCAGCTCACCCTCCAGAATGGGCGAAGCTTTCTTT. Drawing the rest from reference TRBV18 and TRBJ1-1, the complete variable domain is NAGVMQNPRHLVRRRGQEARLRCSPMKGHSHVYWYRQLPEEGLKFMVYLQKENIIDESGMPKERFSAEFPKEGPSILRIQQVVRGDSAAYFCASSPSRMGEAFFGQGTRLTVV.

The CDR3 sequence: CASRRASSYNSPLHF. DNA of the CDR3: TGTGCCAGCAGGAGAGCGAGCTCCTATAATTCACCCCTCCACTTT. The chain combines TRBV6-5 with TRBJ1-6; D uncertain. Germline CDR1 is MNHEY and CDR2 is SVGAGI. The CDR3 consists of 15 residues. Trimming pared 6 bases from V and 0 bases from J, leaving 9 bases between.

This chain links TRBV15 with TRBJ2-7, with TRBD1 matching 10 bases. Germline CDR1 reads LNHNV; CDR2 reads YYDKDF (reference sequence). V lost 1 base, J lost 3 bases, and 9 bases stayed unmatched. The CDR3 length is 17 residues. CDR3: CATSRGTPGQGIYEQYF. The CDR3 bases are TGTGCCACCAGCAGAGGAACTCCGGGACAGGGGATCTACGAGCAGTACTTC.

The chain couples TRBV6-6 to TRBJ1-4; D unresolved. Germline-derived CDR1 and CDR2 are MNHNY and SVGAGI (reference sequence). V lost 2 bases and J 6 bases, leaving 13 bases between the germline ends. The CDR3 has 15 amino acids. The CDR3 nucleotides read TGTGCCAGCAGTTACGGTAGTGCTAACCATGAAAAACTGTTTTTT. It encodes CASSYGSANHEKLFF.

A single count supports this clone. The rearrangement links TRBV19 to TRBJ1-1; the D gene is possibly TRBD1 (6 bases). Per germline, CDR1 LNHDA and CDR2 SQIVND (reference sequence). V shed 7 bases and J shed 1 base, with 13 bases lying between them. The CDR3 is 14 residues long. The chain's CDR3 is CASIRPGQNTEAFF. The CDR3 DNA reads TGTGCCAGTATCCGACCGGGACAGAACACTGAAGCTTTCTTT.

The rearrangement links TRBV6-2 or TRBV6-3 to TRBJ2-2; 7 bases line up with TRBD1. Losses at the gene ends were 4 bases for V and 5 bases for J; bases not matched to a gene: 7. The CDR3 is 15 amino acids. Germline V gene sequence: CDR1 MNHEY, CDR2 SVGEGT. CDR3 loop: CASSSTGVGTGELFF. DNA for the CDR3: TGTGCCAGCAGTTCTACAGGGGTGGGGACCGGGGAGCTGTTTTTT.

The chain links TRBV3-1 (or the pseudogene TRBV3-2) to TRBJ1-1, with D unresolved. This CDR3 spans 15 amino acids. Trimming took off 0 bases at V and 1 base at J, with 9 bases between the two ends. Germline V CDR1 and CDR2: LGHDT, YNNKEL (reference sequence). CDR3 residues: CASSQDMGGNTEAFF. The CDR3 nucleotides are TGTGCCAGCAGCCAAGATATGGGAGGGAACACTGAAGCTTTCTTT.

The chain uses TRBV28 and TRBJ1-4, with no clear D. This CDR3 contains 14 residues. Germline CDR1 reads MDHEN; CDR2 reads SYDVKM. V lost 8 bases and J 4 bases, leaving 14 bases between the germline ends. Here the CDR3 reads CASEGPNYNEKLFF. The CDR3 nucleotides are TGTGCCAGCGAGGGTCCCAACTATAATGAAAAACTGTTTTTT.

The V gene is TRBV29-1, the J gene TRBJ2-5; D uncertain. Between the trimmed V and J ends, which lost 6 bases and 5 bases, there was a span of 22 bases. Germline CDR1 SQVTM, CDR2 ANQGSEA. This CDR3 has 15 amino acids. CDR3 protein: CSVRSVAPHGETQYF. DNA for the CDR3: TGCAGCGTGAGGTCAGTGGCACCTCACGGGGAGACCCAGTACTTC. Full variable domain (missing parts from reference TRBV29-1 and TRBJ2-5): SAVISQKPSRDICQRGTSLTIQCQVDSQVTMMFWYRQQPGQSLTLIATANQGSEATYESGFVIDKFPISRPNLTFSTLTVSNMSPEDSSIYLCSVRSVAPHGETQYFGPGTRLLVL.

This clone was seen just once. This chain links TRBV25-1 with TRBJ2-3, with 9 bases matching TRBD2. Losses at the gene ends were 3 bases for V and 8 bases for J; bases not matched to a gene: 12. CDR1 is MGHDK, CDR2 SYGVNS, per germline. The CDR3 has 16 residues. The chain's CDR3 is CASSDLGRGGAGTQYF. The CDR3 region has the DNA TGTGCCAGCAGTGATCTTGGTCGCGGGGGGGCCGGTACGCAGTATTTT.

This sequence joins TRBV10-3 and TRBJ1-5; 7 positions agree with TRBD1. CDR3 size: 13 residues. The V segment lost 10 bases and the J segment 4 bases; nucleotides outside the gene matches: 7. The germline V gene encodes CDR1 ENHRY and CDR2 SYGVKD. CDR3 DNA: TGTGCCACTTGGACAGGTACTAATCAGCCCCAGCATTTT. This encodes CATWTGTNQPQHF.

The chain recombines TRBV3-1 (or the pseudogene TRBV3-2) with TRBJ1-2, with TRBD1 matching 7 bases. CDR1 is LGHDT and CDR2 is YNNKEL in the germline V gene (reference sequence). With 4 bases clipped from V and 4 bases from J, the junction kept 12 bases outside the gene matches. The CDR3 totals 16 residues. The CDR3 DNA reads TGTGCCAGCAGCCTGACCGGGACAGCCTCTATCTATGGCTACACCTTC. Translating gives CASSLTGTASIYGYTF.

The V gene is TRBV5-6, the J gene TRBJ1-1; perhaps TRBD1 as D (5 bases). Germline V gene lookup returns CDR1 SGHDT and CDR2 YYEEEE. There are 13 residues in the CDR3. Between the trimmed V and J ends, which lost 0 bases and 11 bases, there was a span of 14 bases. CDR3 in DNA: TGTGCCAGCAGCTTGGGTGTCGGGGGTTTGGCTTTCTTT. Translating it yields CASSLGVGGLAFF.

CDR3 residues: CASSLGLPGENTQYF. The CDR3 DNA is TGTGCCAGCAGCTTGGGTCTCCCTGGGGAGAATACGCAGTATTTT. This chain links TRBV5-4 with TRBJ2-3; D is perhaps TRBD2 (5 bases). Germline lookup yields CDR1 SGHNT and CDR2 YYREEE (reference sequence). The CDR3 loop spans 15 amino acids. The germline V and J ends were trimmed by 0 bases and 7 bases, with 15 bases remaining between them.

CDR3 region: CASKQGLTANEKLFF. The CDR3 nucleotides read TGTGCCAGCAAACAGGGGCTTACGGCTAATGAAAAACTGTTTTTT. V and J are TRBV19 and TRBJ1-4, with 7 bases aligning to TRBD1. The CDR3 consists of 15 residues. The germline CDR1 and CDR2 sequences are LNHDA and SQIVND (reference sequence). V was clipped by 9 bases and J by 3 bases; unmatched bases: 10. Full variable domain (missing parts from reference TRBV19 and TRBJ1-4): DGGITQSPKYLFRKEGQNVTLSCEQNLNHDAMYWYRQDPGQGLRLIYYSQIVNDFQKGDIAEGYSVSREKKESFPLTVTSAQKNPTAFYLCASKQGLTANEKLFFGSGTQLSVL.

The gene calls are TRBV6-5 and TRBJ1-5, with TRBD1 matching over 8 bases. The CDR3 is 15 amino acids. V shed 7 bases and J 4 bases; nucleotides not matched to a gene: 9. Germline CDR1 and CDR2: MNHEY and SVGAGI. CDR3 DNA: TGTGCCAGCACCTATACGGGACAGGAGAATCAGCCCCAGCATTTT. As protein: CASTYTGQENQPQHF.

This chain uses TRBV28 with TRBJ1-6, with D perhaps matching TRBD1 (6 bases). CDR3 size: 15 residues. Germline V CDR1 and CDR2: MDHEN, SYDVKM. V was clipped by 6 bases and J by 7 bases, with 16 bases between them. DNA for the CDR3: TGTGCCAGCAGCTTCACTACCGGACAGAATTCACCCCTCCACTTT. Amino acid sequence: CASSFTTGQNSPLHF.

The V and J genes are TRBV24-1 and TRBJ1-5, with 8 bases that match TRBD1. Germline V gene sequence: CDR1 KGHDR, CDR2 SFDVKD. The CDR3 covers 16 residues. Germline trimming cut 0 bases from V and 6 bases from J; bases unmatched to any gene: 6. CDR3 bases: TGTGCCACCAGTGATTTGGGGCAACAGGGGGGTCAGCCCCAGCATTTT. This translates into CATSDLGQQGGQPQHF.

The chain combines TRBV28 with TRBJ1-1, with no clear D. The CDR3 loop spans 11 amino acids. The ends were cut back, 8 bases at V and 5 bases at J, with 9 bases in the middle. Germline V gives CDR1 MDHEN, CDR2 SYDVKM. In DNA, the CDR3 is TGTGCCAGCCGAGGGAGGACTGAAGCTTTCTTT. Its protein is CASRGRTEAFF.

The chain links TRBV19 to TRBJ2-3, with TRBD1 matching 7 bases. The V gene end was trimmed by 6 bases and the J gene end by 3 bases; junction bases not matched to a gene: 6. There are 14 residues in the CDR3. Looked up from germline, CDR1 is LNHDA and CDR2 is SQIVND (reference sequence). The CDR3 DNA reads as TGTGCCAGTAGCCCCGGGACAGAGACAGATACGCAGTATTTT. This translates into CASSPGTETDTQYF.

This chain joins TRBV7-9 and TRBJ2-7, with D maybe TRBD2 (5 bases). Germline loops: CDR1 SEHNR, CDR2 FQNEAQ (reference sequence). The CDR3 is made up of 13 amino acids. CDR3 region: CVVGDTTSYEQYF. The CDR3, as DNA: TGTGTTGTGGGAGATACTACCTCCTACGAGCAGTACTTC.

V is TRBV9 and J is TRBJ1-1; TRBD1 aligns across 9 bases. The CDR3 is 17 amino acids. The germline V gene has CDR1 SGDLS and CDR2 YYNGEE. The J segment lost 5 bases and the V segment lost 5 bases, leaving 16 bases of the junction unmatched. The CDR3 DNA reads TGTGCCAGCAGTCCCACAGGGGGCCTCTTTCAGGATACTGAAGCTTTCTTT. Protein product: CASSPTGGLFQDTEAFF.

The CDR3: CAWSPDVEAEAFF. The CDR3 DNA follows: TGTGCCTGGTCTCCCGACGTGGAGGCTGAAGCTTTCTTT. V is TRBV30 and J is TRBJ1-1, with D unresolved. The CDR3 runs 13 residues. The germline V gene encodes CDR1 GTSNPN and CDR2 SVGIG (reference sequence). The ends were cut back, 5 bases at V and 6 bases at J, with 16 bases in the middle.

This clone was found a few times. The chain links TRBV29-1 to TRBJ1-1; tentative D call: TRBD1 (6 bases). CDR1 is SQVTM and CDR2 is ANQGSEA in the germline V gene. The CDR3 runs to 9 residues. V was clipped by 7 bases and J by 11 bases, with 11 bases between them. The CDR3 sequence: CSAAGEAFF. Here the CDR3 DNA reads TGCAGCGCGGCAGGGGAGGCTTTCTTT.